This is a list of T cell receptor beta chains from one sample in a study of T cell repertoires in cytomegalovirus infection. For these TCRs, the target antigens are not known. Via MiXCR, TCRdb re-called the reads, giving one row per CDR3 protein. The sample shows hundreds of thousands of distinct CDR3 sequences, around 30% of them seen only once. The sequenced sample was cultured CD8+ T cells from PBMCs, obtained from culture after CMV antigen stimulation. These receptors were obtained from a human donor in good health (CMV status not recorded). Some clones in this sample may be carry-over from other donors' samples. The conserved cysteine and the conserved F or W are not part of the CDR3 here.

TRBV28	TRBJ1-6	ASRVTGSSYNSPLH
TRBV4-1	TRBJ1-4	ASSQDLEISGKNEKLF
TRBV20-1	TRBJ1-6	SARDEVRGNSPLH
TRBV20-1	TRBJ2-1	SARDLDRYSYNEQF
TRBV12-3/TRBV12-4	TRBJ2-1	ASSSGLDSSYNEQF
TRBV12-5	TRBJ2-3	ASGLSPLADTQY
TRBV27	TRBJ1-2	ASSLSGGHNYGYT
TRBV19	TRBJ1-2	ASSMRLNYGYT
TRBV12-3/TRBV12-4	TRBJ2-3	ASSFLAGATDTQY
TRBV7-3	TRBJ2-1	ASSLGLAGGSIYNEQF
TRBV12-3/TRBV12-4	TRBJ2-6	ASSLGTWANVLT
TRBV27	TRBJ2-7	ASSLWADYEQY
TRBV6-1	TRBJ2-1	ASTLTGIEQF
TRBV7-8	TRBJ1-2	ASSLVYVQGENGYT
TRBV27	TRBJ1-6	ASSSRFRGGHSPLH
TRBV11-2	TRBJ2-1	ASWGLSKDYNEQF
TRBV7-6	TRBJ1-2	ASSSSGGAVGGYT
TRBV20-1	TRBJ1-2	SPPRDFYGYT
TRBV3-1	TRBJ1-4	ASSQAQGTGGEKLF
TRBV27	TRBJ2-7	ASSLIGAGDYEQY
TRBV12-3/TRBV12-4	TRBJ2-7	ASSPAGSYEQY
TRBV12-5	TRBJ1-5	ASGLDPPHQPQH
TRBV9	TRBJ2-7	ASSVGGGEQY
TRBV7-8	TRBJ2-4	ASSLAEGRNIQY
TRBV6-6	TRBJ2-3	ASSYPGHLRKDTQY
TRBV7-8	TRBJ1-2	ASSPHTGWDGYT